These 9 T cell receptor beta chains were all obtained from the same sample, sequenced in a study of tumor and adjacent non-tumor tissue in lung cancer. TCRbeta libraries were built with three rounds of nested PCR, modified from ARM-PCR. Each CDR3 protein gets one entry after TCRdb re-called the multiplex PCR reads with MiXCR. The profile shows around 120,000 distinct CDR3 sequences, 66% of them singletons. This sample's RNA came from whole unsorted tissue. Material for sequencing was lung tumor tissue. The receptors were gathered from a man aged 25-45 years with non-small cell lung cancer.

In this sample, this clonotype turned up many times. CDR3 bases: TGTGCCAGCAGCTCCGGTCGGGGGGTATGGACTGAAGCTTTCTTT. Its protein is CASSSGRGVWTEAFF. J is TRBJ1-1 and V is TRBV5-5, with D perhaps TRBD1 (5 bases). This CDR3 is 15 amino acids long. Germline V gene data show CDR1 as SGHKS and CDR2 as YYEKEE (reference sequence). Trimming took 3 bases from V and 5 from J, leaving 17 bases between them.

The chain has TRBV12-3 or TRBV12-4 and TRBJ2-7; 7 nucleotides match TRBD1. Trimming removed 7 bases from V and 5 bases from J; junction bases left unmatched: 11. The CDR3 contains 14 residues. CDR3: CASTRDSVDDEQYF. Written as DNA, the CDR3 is TGTGCCAGCACCAGGGACAGTGTGGATGACGAGCAGTACTTC.

This clonotype was counted between two and nine times. A read error may be the cause here, since a much bigger clone is one base away. The J gene is TRBJ1-5, the V gene TRBV6-6; 7 bases agree with TRBD1. Looked up from germline, CDR1 is MNHNY and CDR2 is SVGAGI (reference sequence). The CDR3 contains 14 residues. CDR3 region: CASNYGRGRQPQHF. Here the CDR3 DNA reads TGTGCCAGCAATTACGGCAGGGGGAGACAGCCCCAGCATTTT.

At least ten counts were recorded for this clonotype. This chain links TRBV20-1 with TRBJ2-2; 8 bases are shared with TRBD1. This CDR3 spans 15 amino acids. Per germline, CDR1 DFQATT and CDR2 SNEGSKA (reference sequence). V gave up 2 bases and J gave up 4 bases; unmatched junction bases: 6. The CDR3 loop reads CSARSGTGFTGELFF. CDR3 DNA: TGCAGTGCTAGATCCGGGACAGGATTCACCGGGGAGCTGTTTTTT.

Turning to this clonotype: The junction departs from the called germline gene at one end, perhaps through a read error. The V call is TRBV20-1, the J call TRBJ2-7; TRBD1 matches 12 bases. CDR1 is DFQATT, CDR2 SNEGSKA, per germline (reference sequence). The CDR3 is 15 residues long. The chain's CDR3 is CGARGTGGFNYEQYF. The DNA of the CDR3 is TGCGGTGCTCGCGGGACAGGGGGCTTTAACTACGAGCAGTACTTC.

The sample holds many counts of this clonotype. This chain joins TRBV7-9 and TRBJ1-1; 7 bases fit TRBD1. The CDR3 loop spans 15 amino acids. The V gene's germline CDR1 is SEHNR and CDR2 FQNEAQ (reference sequence). Trimming cost V 7 bases and J 4 bases; bases outside gene matches: 12. The CDR3 bases are TGTGCCAGCACCCCCCGCGACAGGGAGGGCACTGAAGCTTTCTTT. Protein: CASTPRDREGTEAFF.

The rearrangement joins TRBV5-4 to TRBJ2-5, with D possibly TRBD2 on 5 matching bases. With 5 bases removed from V and 4 bases from J, the gap between germline ends came to 15 bases. Germline V gives CDR1 SGHNT, CDR2 YYREEE (reference sequence). There are 14 residues in the CDR3. CDR3 sequence (DNA): TGTGCCAGCAGTCTTGACTACCCACGAGAGACCCAGTACTTC. Its protein is CASSLDYPRETQYF.

This chain links TRBV24-1 with TRBJ1-1, with 7 bases that match TRBD1. J gave up 4 bases and V 8 bases, and 15 bases lay outside the gene matches. The CDR3 loop spans 16 amino acids. Germline assignment: CDR1 KGHDR and CDR2 SFDVKD. The CDR3 sequence is CATTPPDRDGITEAFF. The CDR3 bases are TGTGCCACCACTCCCCCCGACAGGGATGGGATCACTGAAGCTTTCTTT.

Concerning this clonotype itself: A read error may explain this, as a much larger clone is one base away. The V and J genes are TRBV6-5 and TRBJ1-4; 11 bases match TRBD1. This CDR3 is 15 amino acids long. The germline V gene has CDR1 MNHEY and CDR2 SVGAGI. Written as DNA, the CDR3 is TGTGCCGGCAGTCAAGCCGGGACAGGGGGGGAAAAACTGTTTTTT. This codes for CAGSQAGTGGEKLFF.